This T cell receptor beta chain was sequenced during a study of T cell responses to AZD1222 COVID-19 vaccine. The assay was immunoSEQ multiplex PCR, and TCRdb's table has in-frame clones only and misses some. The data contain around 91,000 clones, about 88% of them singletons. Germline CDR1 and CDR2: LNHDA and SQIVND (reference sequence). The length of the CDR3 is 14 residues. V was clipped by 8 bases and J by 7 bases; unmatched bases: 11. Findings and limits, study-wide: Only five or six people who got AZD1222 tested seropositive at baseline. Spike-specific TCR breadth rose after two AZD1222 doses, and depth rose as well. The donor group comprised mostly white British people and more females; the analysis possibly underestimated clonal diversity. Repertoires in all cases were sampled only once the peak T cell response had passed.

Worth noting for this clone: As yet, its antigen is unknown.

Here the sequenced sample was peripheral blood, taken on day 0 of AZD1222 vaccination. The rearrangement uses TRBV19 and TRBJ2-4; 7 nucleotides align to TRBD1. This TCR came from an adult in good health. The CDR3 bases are TGTGCCAGTTCCCCCCAGACCAGGGGGAACATTCAGTACTTC. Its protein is CASSPQTRGNIQYF.